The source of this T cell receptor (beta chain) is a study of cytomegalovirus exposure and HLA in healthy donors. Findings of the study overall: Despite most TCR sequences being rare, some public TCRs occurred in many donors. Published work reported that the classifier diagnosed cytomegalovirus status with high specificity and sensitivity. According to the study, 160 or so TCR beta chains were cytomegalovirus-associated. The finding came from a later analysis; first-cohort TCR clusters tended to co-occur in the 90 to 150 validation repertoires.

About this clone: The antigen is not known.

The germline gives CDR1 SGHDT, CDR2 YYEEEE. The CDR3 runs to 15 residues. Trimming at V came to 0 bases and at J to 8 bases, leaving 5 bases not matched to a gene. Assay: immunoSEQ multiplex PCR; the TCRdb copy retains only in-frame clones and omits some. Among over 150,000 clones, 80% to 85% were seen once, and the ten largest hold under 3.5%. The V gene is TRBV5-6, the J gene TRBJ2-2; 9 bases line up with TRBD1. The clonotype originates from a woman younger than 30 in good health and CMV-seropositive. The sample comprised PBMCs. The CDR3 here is CASSLAGQGSGELFF. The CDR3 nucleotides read TGTGCCAGCAGCTTGGCTGGACAGGGGAGTGGGGAGCTGTTTTTT.